The sequence of this TCR beta chain was determined in a study of vaccination and CD4 T cells after COVID-19. Germline V gene sequence: CDR1 DFQATT, CDR2 SNEGSKA (reference sequence). With 5 bases clipped from V and 3 bases from J, the junction kept 1 base outside the gene matches. The CDR3 covers 12 residues. TCRdb independently ran MiXCR on the PCR reads; one entry per CDR3 protein. The sample lists about 18,000 distinct CDR3 sequences, around 62% occurring once. The clonotype originates from a human donor who had recovered from COVID-19. The chain uses TRBV20-1 and TRBJ2-5; TRBD2 matches 9 bases. The material sequenced was CD4+ T cells from blood, taken before SARS-CoV-2 vaccination. This CDR3 is CSAWTSEETQYF. DNA for the CDR3: TGCAGTGCTTGGACTAGCGAAGAGACCCAGTACTTC.